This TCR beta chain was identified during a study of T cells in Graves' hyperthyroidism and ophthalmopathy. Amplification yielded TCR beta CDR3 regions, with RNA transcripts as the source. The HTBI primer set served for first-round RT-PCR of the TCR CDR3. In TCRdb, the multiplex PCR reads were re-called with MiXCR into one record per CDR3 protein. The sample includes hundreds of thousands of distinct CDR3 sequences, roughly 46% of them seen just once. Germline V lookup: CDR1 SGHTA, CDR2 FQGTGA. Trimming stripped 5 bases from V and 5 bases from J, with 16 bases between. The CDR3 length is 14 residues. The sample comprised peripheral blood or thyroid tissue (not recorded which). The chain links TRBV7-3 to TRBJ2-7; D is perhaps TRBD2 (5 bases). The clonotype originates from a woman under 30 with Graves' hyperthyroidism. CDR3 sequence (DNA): TGTGCCAGCAGCCCTAGCCGGGAATACGACGAGCAGTACTTC. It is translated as CASSPSREYDEQYF.